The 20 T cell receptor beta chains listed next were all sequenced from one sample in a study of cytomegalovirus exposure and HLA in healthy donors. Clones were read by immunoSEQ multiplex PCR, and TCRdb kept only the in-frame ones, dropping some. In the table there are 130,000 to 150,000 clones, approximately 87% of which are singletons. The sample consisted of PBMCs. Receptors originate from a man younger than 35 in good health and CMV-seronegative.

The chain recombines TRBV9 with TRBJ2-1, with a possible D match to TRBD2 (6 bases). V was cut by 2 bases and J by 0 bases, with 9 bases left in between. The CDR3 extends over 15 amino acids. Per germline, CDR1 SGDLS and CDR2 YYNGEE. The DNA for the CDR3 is TGTGCCAGCAGCGTTGTGGGGGGCTCCTACAATGAGCAGTTCTTC. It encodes CASSVVGGSYNEQFF.

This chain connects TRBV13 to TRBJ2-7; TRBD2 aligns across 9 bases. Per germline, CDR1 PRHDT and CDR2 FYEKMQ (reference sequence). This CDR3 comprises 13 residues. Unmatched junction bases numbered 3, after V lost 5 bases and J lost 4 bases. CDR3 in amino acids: CASSERGDYEQYF. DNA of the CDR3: TGTGCCAGCAGCGAGCGGGGGGATTACGAGCAGTACTTC.

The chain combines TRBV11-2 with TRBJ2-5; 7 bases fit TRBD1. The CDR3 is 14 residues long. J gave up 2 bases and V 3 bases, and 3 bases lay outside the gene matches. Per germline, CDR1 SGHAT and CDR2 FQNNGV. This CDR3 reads CASSFSDRQETQYF. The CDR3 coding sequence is TGTGCCAGCAGCTTCTCGGACAGGCAAGAGACCCAGTACTTC.

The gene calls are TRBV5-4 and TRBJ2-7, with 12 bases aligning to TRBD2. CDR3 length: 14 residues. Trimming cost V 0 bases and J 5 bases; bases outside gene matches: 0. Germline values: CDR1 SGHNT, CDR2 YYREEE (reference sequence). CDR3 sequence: CASSLGLAGDEQYF. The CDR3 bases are TGTGCCAGCAGCTTGGGACTAGCGGGAGACGAGCAGTACTTC.

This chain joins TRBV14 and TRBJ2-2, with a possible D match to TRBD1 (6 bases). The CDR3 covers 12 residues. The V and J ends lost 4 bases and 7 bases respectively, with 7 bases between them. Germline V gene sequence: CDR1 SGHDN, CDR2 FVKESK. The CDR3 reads CASSPTGGELFF. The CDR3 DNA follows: TGTGCCAGCAGCCCGACAGGCGGGGAGCTGTTTTTT.

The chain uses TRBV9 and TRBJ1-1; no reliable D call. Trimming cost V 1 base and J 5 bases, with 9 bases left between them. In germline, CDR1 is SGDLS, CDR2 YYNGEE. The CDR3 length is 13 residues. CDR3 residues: CASSVYEGTEAFF. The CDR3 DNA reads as TGTGCCAGCAGCGTATACGAGGGTACTGAAGCTTTCTTT.

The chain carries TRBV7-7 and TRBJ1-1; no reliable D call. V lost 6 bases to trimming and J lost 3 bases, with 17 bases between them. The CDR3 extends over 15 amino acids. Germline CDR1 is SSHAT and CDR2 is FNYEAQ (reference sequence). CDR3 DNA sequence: TGTGCCAGCAGAAGATTGAGGGTTGGGGACACTGAAGCTTTCTTT. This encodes CASRRLRVGDTEAFF.

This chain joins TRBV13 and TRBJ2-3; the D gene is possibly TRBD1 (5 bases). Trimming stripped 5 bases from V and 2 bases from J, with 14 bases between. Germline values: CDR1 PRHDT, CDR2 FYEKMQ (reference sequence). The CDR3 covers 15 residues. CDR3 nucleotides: TGTGCCAGCAGCCCCGACAGTTTTGTCACAGATACGCAGTATTTT. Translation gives CASSPDSFVTDTQYF.

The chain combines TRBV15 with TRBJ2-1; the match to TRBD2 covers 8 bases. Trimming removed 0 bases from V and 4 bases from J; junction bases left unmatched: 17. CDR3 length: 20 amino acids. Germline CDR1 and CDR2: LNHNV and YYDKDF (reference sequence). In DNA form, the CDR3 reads TGTGCCACCAGCAGAGATTCGGGGGGGCCTGTCGATCATTTTTACAATGAGCAGTTCTTC. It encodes CATSRDSGGPVDHFYNEQFF.

In nucleotides, the CDR3 is TGCGCCAGCAGCTTGTGGCAGGGGGCAGGGGGTGCGGAGACCCAGTACTTC. Translating it yields CASSLWQGAGGAETQYF. The genes are TRBV5-1 and TRBJ2-5; TRBD1 matches at 8 bases. The CDR3 loop spans 17 amino acids. CDR1 and CDR2 from the germline V gene are SGHRS and YFSETQ. Trimming at V came to 1 base and at J to 5 bases, leaving 13 bases not matched to a gene.

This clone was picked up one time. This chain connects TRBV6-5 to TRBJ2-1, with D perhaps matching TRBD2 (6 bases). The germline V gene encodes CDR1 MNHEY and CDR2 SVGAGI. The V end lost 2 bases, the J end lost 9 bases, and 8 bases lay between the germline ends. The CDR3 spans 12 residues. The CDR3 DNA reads TGTGCCAGCAGTTACCTGGGGGGTGAGCAGTTCTTC. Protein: CASSYLGGEQFF.

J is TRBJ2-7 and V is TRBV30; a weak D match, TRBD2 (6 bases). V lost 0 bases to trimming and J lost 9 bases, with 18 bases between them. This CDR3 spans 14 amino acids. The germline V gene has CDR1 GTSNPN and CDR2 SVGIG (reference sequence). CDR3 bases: TGTGCCTGGAGTGTTTTAGCGGTTCTACGGGTGCAGTACTTC. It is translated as CAWSVLAVLRVQYF.

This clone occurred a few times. Written as DNA, the CDR3 is TGTGCCTGTTACACAGATACGCAGTATTTT. It codes for CACYTDTQYF. This chain connects TRBV30 to TRBJ2-3; the D is unclear. The V gene lost 6 bases and the J gene lost 2 bases, with 3 bases spanning the gap. Germline CDR1 and CDR2: GTSNPN and SVGIG (reference sequence). The CDR3 extends over 10 amino acids. Full variable domain (missing parts from reference TRBV30 and TRBJ2-3): SQTIHQWPATLVQPVGSPLSLECTVEGTSNPNLYWYRQAAGRGLQLLFYSVGIGQISSEVPQNLSASRPQDRQFILSSKKLLLSDSGFYLCACYTDTQYFGPGTRLTVL.

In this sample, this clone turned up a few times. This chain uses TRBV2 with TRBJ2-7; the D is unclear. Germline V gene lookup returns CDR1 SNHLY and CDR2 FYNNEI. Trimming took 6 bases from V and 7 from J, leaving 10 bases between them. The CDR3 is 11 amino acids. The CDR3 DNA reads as TGTGCCAGCAGCCTTCACGGGGAGCAGTACTTC. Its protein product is CASSLHGEQYF.

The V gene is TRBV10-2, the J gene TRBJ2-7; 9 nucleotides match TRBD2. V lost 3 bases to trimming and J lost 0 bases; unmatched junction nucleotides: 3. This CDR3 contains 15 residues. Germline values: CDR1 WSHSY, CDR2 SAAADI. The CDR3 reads CASSESSGTSYEQYF. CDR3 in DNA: TGCGCCAGCAGTGAATCTAGCGGGACCTCCTACGAGCAGTACTTC.

CDR3 nucleotide sequence: TGTGCCAGCACGACAGGGGTCAATGAGCAGTTCTTC. This gives the protein CASTTGVNEQFF. The gene calls are TRBV2 and TRBJ2-1; 8 bases are a match to TRBD1. CDR1 is SNHLY and CDR2 is FYNNEI in the germline V gene. The CDR3 totals 12 residues. After removal of 7 bases from V and 6 bases from J, the junction contained 2 bases not matched to a gene.

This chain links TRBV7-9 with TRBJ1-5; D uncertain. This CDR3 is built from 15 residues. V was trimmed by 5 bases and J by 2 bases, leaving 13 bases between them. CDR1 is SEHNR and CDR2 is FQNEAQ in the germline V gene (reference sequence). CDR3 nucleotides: TGTGCCAGCAGCGGGGTACGGGGTCGCAATCAGCCCCAGCATTTT. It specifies CASSGVRGRNQPQHF.

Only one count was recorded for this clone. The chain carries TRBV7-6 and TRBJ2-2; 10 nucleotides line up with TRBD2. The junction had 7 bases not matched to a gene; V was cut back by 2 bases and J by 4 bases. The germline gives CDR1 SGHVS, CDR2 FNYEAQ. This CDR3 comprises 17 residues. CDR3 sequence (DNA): TGTGCCAGCAGCTTAACCCGACTAGCGGGTAGCACCGGGGAGCTGTTTTTT. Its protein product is CASSLTRLAGSTGELFF. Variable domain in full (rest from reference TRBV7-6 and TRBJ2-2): GAGVSQSPRYKVTKRGQDVALRCDPISGHVSLYWYRQALGQGPEFLTYFNYEAQQDKSGLPNDRFSAERPEGSISTLTIQRTEQRDSAMYRCASSLTRLAGSTGELFFGEGSRLTVL.

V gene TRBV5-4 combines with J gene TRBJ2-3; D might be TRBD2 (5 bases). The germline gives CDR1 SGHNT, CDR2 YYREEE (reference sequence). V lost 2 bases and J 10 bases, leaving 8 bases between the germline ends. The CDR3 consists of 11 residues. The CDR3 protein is CASSFEGAQYF. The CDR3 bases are TGTGCCAGCAGCTTCGAGGGAGCGCAGTATTTT.

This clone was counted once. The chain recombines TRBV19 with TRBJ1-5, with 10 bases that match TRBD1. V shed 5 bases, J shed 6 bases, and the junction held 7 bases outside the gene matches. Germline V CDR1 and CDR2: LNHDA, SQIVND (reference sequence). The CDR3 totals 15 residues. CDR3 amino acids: CASSFRQGAVQPQHF. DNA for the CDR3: TGTGCCAGTAGTTTTCGACAGGGGGCCGTTCAGCCCCAGCATTTT. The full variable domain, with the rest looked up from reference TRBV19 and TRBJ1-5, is DGGITQSPKYLFRKEGQNVTLSCEQNLNHDAMYWYRQDPGQGLRLIYYSQIVNDFQKGDIAEGYSVSREKKESFPLTVTSAQKNPTAFYLCASSFRQGAVQPQHFGDGTRLSIL.